One sample yielded the 3 T cell receptor beta chains listed below, sequenced in a study of T cells in Graves' hyperthyroidism and ophthalmopathy. Template material for amplifying TCR beta CDR3 regions consisted of RNA transcripts. The HTBI primer set was used in a first-round RT-PCR of the TCR CDR3. TCRdb reanalysed the multiplex PCR reads using MiXCR and keeps one entry per CDR3 protein. The sample has about 520,000 distinct CDR3 sequences, around 24% seen once; the top ten hold approximately 11%. Material: blood. The receptors shown here come from a woman in her twenties or thirties with Graves' ophthalmopathy.

At least ten counts were recorded for this clonotype. For the CDR3, the DNA is TGTGCCAGCAGTCGGTCCGGGGAGCTGTTTTTT. This sequence encodes CASSRSGELFF. This chain joins TRBV27 and TRBJ2-2; D is unresolved. The CDR3 spans 11 residues. Germline CDR1 reads MNHEY; CDR2 reads SMNVEV (reference sequence). Trimming pared 5 bases from V and 6 bases from J, leaving 4 bases between.

This clonotype was observed a single time. The chain couples TRBV2 to TRBJ2-7, with TRBD1 matching 11 bases. V was clipped by 8 bases and J by 3 bases; unmatched bases: 6. Germline-derived CDR1 and CDR2 are SNHLY and FYNNEI. CDR3 size: 14 residues. The CDR3 nucleotides are TGTGCCAGCCATGCCGGGACAGGGGGCTACGAGCAGTACTTC. This sequence encodes CASHAGTGGYEQYF.

V usage is TRBV6-1 and J usage is TRBJ2-7; possibly TRBD1 for D (6 bases). CDR1 is MNHNS and CDR2 is SASEGT in the germline V gene. CDR3 length: 15 amino acids. Trimming cost V 2 bases and J 0 bases, with 11 bases left between them. The CDR3 sequence: CASSERDKSSYEQYF. Written as DNA, the CDR3 is TGTGCCAGCAGTGAAAGGGACAAGAGCTCCTACGAGCAGTACTTC.